This TCR beta chain appears in the sequencing data of a study of cytomegalovirus exposure and HLA in healthy donors. The PCR made use of 60 Vbeta and 13 Jbeta primers. Original methodology: An analysis performed later counted 81 million or so unique TCR beta chains (approximately 12 million of them shared). Using immunoSEQ multiplex PCR, the repertoire was profiled, and TCRdb retains in-frame clones only, with some absent. V and J calls and clone size follow that table, whereas D and trimming were derived from the DNA. The repertoire has more than 40,000 clones, 81% of them found once; the top ten carry 2.5% to 3%. Points on this clone: Its matching antigen is unknown.

Broader study findings: It was in a later analysis that TCR association rates were seen to vary by HLA locus, highest for DRB1 and lowest for HLA-C. Reportedly, TCR beta sequences accurately predicted HLA-A and HLA-B alleles in most subjects.

All the people who gave samples were healthy bone marrow donors. Germline V gene lookup returns CDR1 SQVTM and CDR2 ANQGSEA. The CDR3 spans 13 residues. Trimming cost V 6 bases and J 9 bases, with 18 bases left between them. Sample: PBMCs. This clonotype was obtained from a man between 50 and 59 years old in good health and CMV-seronegative. The chain uses TRBV29-1 and TRBJ2-1; weak D call: TRBD1 (6 bases). CDR3 DNA sequence: TGCAGCGTCCGCATGGACAGCGGCGGTGAGCAGTTCTTC. This sequence encodes CSVRMDSGGEQFF.